Following are 9 T cell receptor beta chains from one sample sequenced in a study of metastatic and nonmetastatic thyroid tumors. No patient had received any treatment before thyroid surgery. TCRdb re-called the PCR reads through MiXCR. The table includes 75,000 to 95,000 clones, about 13% detected once. Sequenced sample: blood. The receptors were gathered from a female donor with papillary thyroid cancer or a benign thyroid nodule (not recorded which). Some clones in this sample may be carry-over from other donors' samples.

The rearrangement uses TRBV28 and TRBJ1-2; D not certain. The CDR3 is 15 residues long. Germline loops: CDR1 MDHEN, CDR2 SYDVKM. Deletions cut 5 bases from V and 9 bases from J, with 22 bases between. The CDR3 spells CASSPHLPRCECYTF. CDR3 sequence (DNA): TGTGCCAGCAGTCCCCACCTCCCCAGGTGTGAGTGCTACACCTTC.

The sample holds many counts of this clone. This sequence joins TRBV9 and TRBJ2-4; a possible D gene is TRBD2 (5 bases). The CDR3 has 16 amino acids. In germline, CDR1 is SGDLS, CDR2 YYNGEE. Trimming removed 0 bases at V and 2 bases at J, with 12 bases between. Written as DNA, the CDR3 is TGTGCCAGCAGCGTAGATCCATCGGGGACCAAAAACATTCAGTACTTC. Translated, it gives CASSVDPSGTKNIQYF.

This clone was picked up many times. The sample carries other DNA sequences with the same CDR3. V is TRBV28 and J is TRBJ1-1, with no clear D. This CDR3 contains 13 residues. CDR1 MDHEN and CDR2 SYDVKM come from the germline V gene. V was cut by 2 bases and J by 1 base, with 5 bases left in between. This chain's CDR3 is CASSLVGNTEAFF. The CDR3 DNA sequence: TGTGCCAGCAGTTTAGTGGGGAACACTGAAGCTTTCTTT. Full variable domain (missing parts from reference TRBV28 and TRBJ1-1): DVKVTQSSRYLVKRTGEKVFLECVQDMDHENMFWYRQDPGLGLRLIYFSYDVKMKEKGDIPEGYSVSREKKERFSLILESASTNQTSMYLCASSLVGNTEAFFGQGTRLTVV.

This clone has only a few counts. A read error is possible here, since a much larger clone lies one base away. The chain combines TRBV14 with TRBJ1-2, with D perhaps TRBD1 (5 bases). Deletions cut 0 bases from V and 9 bases from J, with 8 bases between. Germline CDR1 and CDR2: SGHDN and FVKESK. The CDR3 spans 12 residues. CDR3 region: CASSQDRGCYTF. CDR3 DNA: TGTGCCAGCAGCCAAGATCGGGGCTGCTACACCTTC. Using reference TRBV14 and TRBJ1-2 for the parts outside the CDR3, the full variable domain is EAGVTQFPSHSVIEKGQTVTLRCDPISGHDNLYWYRRVMGKEIKFLLHFVKESKQDESGMPNNRFLAERTGGTYSTLKVQPAELEDSGVYFCASSQDRGCYTFGSGTRLTVV.

The chain links TRBV20-1 to TRBJ1-2; D remains unclear. Germline assignment: CDR1 DFQATT and CDR2 SNEGSKA (reference sequence). This CDR3 comprises 14 residues. Trimming shortened V by 6 bases and J by 7 bases, and 21 bases separated the two germline ends. The chain's CDR3 is CSASLPGSSGGYTF. CDR3 DNA: TGCAGTGCCTCATTACCGGGCTCCTCCGGTGGCTACACCTTC.

Details on this clone: One junction end does not reproduce the germline sequence, and a read error may be involved. The gene calls are TRBV12-3 or TRBV12-4 and TRBJ2-2; D might be TRBD2 (5 bases). The CDR3 covers 18 residues. For the CDR3, the DNA is TGTGCCAGCAGTTTTTTTGTTGGTACTATCGGGTACACCGGGGAGCTTTTTTTT. Residues: CASSFFVGTIGYTGELFF.

On this clone itself: A much larger clone sits a single nucleotide away, making a read error possible. The J gene is TRBJ1-5, the V gene TRBV5-6; D may be TRBD1 (6 bases). CDR3 size: 16 residues. CDR1 and CDR2 from the germline V gene are SGHDT and YYEEEE. In DNA form, the CDR3 reads TGTGCCAGCAGCTTGGGGACAGTCGCCGGACGTCAGTCCCAGCATTTT. It is translated as CASSLGTVAGRQSQHF.

Regarding this clone: This may stem from a read error, because a much larger clone lies one nucleotide away. The chain joins TRBV20-1 to TRBJ2-1, with D perhaps TRBD1 (6 bases). The germline V and J ends were trimmed by 6 bases and 8 bases, with 14 bases remaining between them. Looked up from germline, CDR1 is DFQATT and CDR2 is SNEGSKA (reference sequence). The CDR3 is 12 amino acids. The CDR3 DNA is TGCAGTGCGATCACAGGGTGCGATGAGCAGTTCTTC. It specifies CSAITGCDEQFF.

This clone was counted many times. V gene TRBV20-1 combines with J gene TRBJ2-1; 10 bases are shared with TRBD2. CDR1 is DFQATT, CDR2 SNEGSKA, per germline (reference sequence). The CDR3 runs 15 residues. V gave up 3 bases and J gave up 8 bases; unmatched junction bases: 10. In nucleotides, the CDR3 is TGCAGTGCTAGCCCGACTAGCGGGTACCTCCATGAGCAGTTCTTC. It yields the protein CSASPTSGYLHEQFF.